Below, one TCR beta chain is given with its context. Its antigen is still unknown. Noted time point: 2015-2016 season, pre-vaccination. The data were taken from a study of follicular helper T cells after annual influenza vaccination. The overall study: After each seasonal flu vaccination, blood came on days 0, 7 and 28.

Whole-study findings and limits: Day 7 ICOS+CD38+ clones were most often found later in ICOS-CD38- cTfh cells.

Trimming removed 5 bases at V and 5 bases at J, with 10 bases between. The CDR3 totals 12 residues. CDR1 and CDR2 from the germline V gene are SGHTA and FQGNSA. Sequencing of TCRB used Survey level resolution. Assay used: immunoSEQ multiplex PCR; TCRdb lists only in-frame clones, some missing. The table records roughly 1,200 clones, approximately 85% of them present only once. This chain joins TRBV7-2 and TRBJ2-7; the D gene could be TRBD1 or TRBD2 (5 bases each). The clonotype originates from an adult who received the influenza vaccine. The specimen comprised CXCR5+ CD38+ circulating T follicular helper cells from blood, sampled on the day of influenza vaccination. As to subset: circulating Tfh, non-naive CD4+CXCR5+PD-1+ (ICOS+CD38+ or ICOS-CD38-). In DNA form, the CDR3 reads TGTGCCAGCAGCCCAGAGGGGCACGAGCAGTACTTC. The encoded protein is CASSPEGHEQYF.